The 27 T cell receptor beta chains below all came from one sample that was sequenced in a study of blood T cell repertoires in COVID-19 (dated by TCRdb to 2020 to 2021). The receptor library was made with the immunoSEQ multiplex PCR assay. What TCRdb holds here is the immuneACCESS table cut down to in-frame rearrangements. Part of the clones is not present; checked against another copy, under half of the missing clones reflect an unresolved V gene, and the others are unexplained. This sample comprises around 71,000 clones, more than 60% of them detected only once. The ten largest clones add up to 28% of the sample. Sequenced material: peripheral blood. The origin of the receptors is a woman at least 80 years old with active or convalescent COVID-19.

The chain recombines TRBV5-4 with TRBJ2-5, with D perhaps TRBD2 (7 bases). Germline CDR1 reads SGHNT; CDR2 reads YYREEE (reference sequence). V was pared by 4 bases and J by 4 bases, with 17 bases between. The CDR3 has 15 amino acids. In nucleotides, the CDR3 is TGTGCCAGCAGCCCGAGTTCTAGGGGGGGAGAGACCCAGTACTTC. Protein: CASSPSSRGGETQYF. Together with reference TRBV5-4 and TRBJ2-5, the CDR3 gives the full variable domain: ETGVTQSPTHLIKTRGQQVTLRCSSQSGHNTVSWYQQALGQGPQFIFQYYREEENGRGNFPPRFSGLQFPNYSSELNVNALELDDSALYLCASSPSSRGGETQYFGPGTRLLVL.

The V call is TRBV5-5, the J call TRBJ1-4, with D possibly being TRBD1 (5 bases). Trimming pared 6 bases from V and 7 bases from J, leaving 16 bases between. This CDR3 region has 14 residues. Germline CDR1 is SGHKS and CDR2 is YYEKEE (reference sequence). The CDR3 DNA is TGTGCCAGCACCGTCGGGGGGAGAAGTGAAAAACTGTTTTTT. Its translation is CASTVGGRSEKLFF.

The chain carries TRBV28 and TRBJ2-1; the D gene is possibly TRBD2 (5 bases). The germline gives CDR1 MDHEN, CDR2 SYDVKM. The CDR3 has 18 residues. Trimming shortened V by 4 bases and J by 0 bases, and 19 bases separated the two germline ends. The CDR3 DNA reads as TGTGCCAGCAGTTCCGAACGGGATTGGCGGAGCTCCTACAATGAGCAGTTCTTC. It encodes CASSSERDWRSSYNEQFF. Supplemented by reference TRBV28 and TRBJ2-1, the full variable domain reads DVKVTQSSRYLVKRTGEKVFLECVQDMDHENMFWYRQDPGLGLRLIYFSYDVKMKEKGDIPEGYSVSREKKERFSLILESASTNQTSMYLCASSSERDWRSSYNEQFFGPGTRLTVL.

The CDR3 region has the DNA TGTGCCAGCAGCCCCGGTATTTCCACTCTTTCACCCCTCCACTTT. Amino acid sequence: CASSPGISTLSPLHF. The gene calls are TRBV6-2 or TRBV6-3 and TRBJ1-6; D is unresolved. The CDR3 is 15 residues long. Between the trimmed V and J ends, which lost 6 bases and 9 bases, there was a span of 18 bases. CDR1 and CDR2 from the germline V gene are MNHEY and SVGEGT.

The rearrangement links TRBV7-2 to TRBJ2-1; TRBD2 matches at 10 bases. After removal of 1 base from V and 5 bases from J, the junction contained 5 bases not matched to a gene. CDR1 SGHTA and CDR2 FQGNSA come from the germline V gene. CDR3 length: 16 amino acids. The CDR3 coding sequence is TGTGCCAGCAGCTTAGGGGTAGCGGGGGGTAACAATGAGCAGTTCTTC. Translation gives CASSLGVAGGNNEQFF. Looking up the rest from reference TRBV7-2 and TRBJ2-1 gives the full variable domain: GAGVSQSPSNKVTEKGKDVELRCDPISGHTALYWYRQSLGQGLEFLIYFQGNSAPDKSGLPSDRFSAERTGGSVSTLTIQRTQQEDSAVYLCASSLGVAGGNNEQFFGPGTRLTVL.

This chain joins TRBV19 and TRBJ2-1, with 11 nucleotides matching TRBD2. Germline lookup yields CDR1 LNHDA and CDR2 SQIVND (reference sequence). CDR3 size: 14 residues. With V trimmed by 4 bases and J by 6 bases, 2 bases remained unmatched. The CDR3 region has the DNA TGTGCCAGTAGTACTCTAGCGGGGGGCAATGAGCAGTTCTTC. Amino acid sequence: CASSTLAGGNEQFF.

The V and J genes are TRBV6-5 and TRBJ2-7; possibly TRBD1 for D (5 bases). This CDR3 is 12 amino acids long. V was shortened by 8 bases and J by 2 bases, with 10 bases between the two germline ends. Germline V gives CDR1 MNHEY, CDR2 SVGAGI. CDR3 in amino acids: CASPGKPYEQYF. In DNA form, the CDR3 reads TGTGCCAGCCCAGGGAAGCCCTACGAGCAGTACTTC.

The rearrangement links TRBV30 to TRBJ2-3, with TRBD1 as a possible D gene (5 bases). Germline-derived CDR1 and CDR2 are GTSNPN and SVGIG (reference sequence). The CDR3 is made up of 16 amino acids. V lost 3 bases, J lost 4 bases, and 20 bases lay in between. CDR3 DNA sequence: TGTGCCTGGAGCCAAATTTGGGGCAGCAGGGCAGATACGCAGTATTTT. Encoded protein: CAWSQIWGSRADTQYF.

The rearrangement joins TRBV7-2 to TRBJ2-5; D uncertain. The length of the CDR3 is 13 residues. In germline, CDR1 is SGHTA, CDR2 FQGNSA. Trimming left V 5 bases short and J 1 base short, with 8 bases between. The CDR3 is CASSAELQETQYF. The CDR3 nucleotides read TGTGCCAGCAGCGCGGAGCTCCAAGAGACCCAGTACTTC. The variable domain in full, completed from reference TRBV7-2 and TRBJ2-5, reads GAGVSQSPSNKVTEKGKDVELRCDPISGHTALYWYRQSLGQGLEFLIYFQGNSAPDKSGLPSDRFSAERTGGSVSTLTIQRTQQEDSAVYLCASSAELQETQYFGPGTRLLVL.

The chain recombines TRBV19 with TRBJ1-2; tentative D call: TRBD1 (5 bases). The CDR3 extends over 13 amino acids. V lost 8 bases, J lost 3 bases, and 13 bases lay in between. CDR1 and CDR2 (germline): LNHDA, SQIVND (reference sequence). The CDR3 nucleotides are TGTGCCAGTTGGGACTCTCAATACTATGGCTACACCTTC. Protein product: CASWDSQYYGYTF.

The CDR3 DNA sequence: TGTGCCAGCAGCTTAGGGGCCAGGGGTGGTGAAAAACTGTTTTTT. Encoded protein: CASSLGARGGEKLFF. The chain links TRBV7-2 to TRBJ1-4, with D maybe TRBD1 (6 bases). The CDR3 is made up of 15 amino acids. The germline CDR1 and CDR2 sequences are SGHTA and FQGNSA. The ends were cut back, 1 base at V and 7 bases at J, with 13 bases in the middle.

The J gene is TRBJ2-5, the V gene TRBV6-5; 10 bases are a match to TRBD1. V was clipped by 5 bases and J by 4 bases; unmatched bases: 7. The CDR3 totals 15 residues. The germline CDR1 and CDR2 sequences are MNHEY and SVGAGI. CDR3 sequence (DNA): TGTGCCAGCAGTACCACTGGGACAGGGGTAGAGACCCAGTACTTC. Protein: CASSTTGTGVETQYF.

The gene calls are TRBV11-2 and TRBJ2-4; TRBD2 aligns across 8 bases. This CDR3 is built from 19 residues. In germline, CDR1 is SGHAT, CDR2 FQNNGV. The trim removed 4 bases at V and 0 bases at J, leaving 14 bases unmatched. CDR3 sequence reads: CASSSQGWALAGAKNIQYF. In nucleotides, the CDR3 is TGTGCCAGCAGCTCGCAAGGATGGGCCCTAGCGGGAGCCAAAAACATTCAGTACTTC.

This clone was picked up a small number of times. The V call is TRBV25-1, the J call TRBJ1-5; unclear D gene. V was cut by 3 bases and J by 5 bases, with 11 bases left in between. The length of the CDR3 is 14 residues. Germline V gene data show CDR1 as MGHDK and CDR2 as SYGVNS. The DNA for the CDR3 is TGTGCCAGCAGTGATTGGGCAGGCGATCAGCCCCAGCATTTT. It encodes CASSDWAGDQPQHF.

V gene TRBV11-2 combines with J gene TRBJ2-2; D unresolved. V was shortened by 4 bases and J by 0 bases, with 9 bases between the two germline ends. CDR1 is SGHAT, CDR2 FQNNGV, per germline. The CDR3 covers 15 residues. DNA of the CDR3: TGTGCCAGCAGCTATTGGCCAGCGAACACCGGGGAGCTGTTTTTT. Protein product: CASSYWPANTGELFF. Drawing the rest from reference TRBV11-2 and TRBJ2-2, the complete variable domain is EAGVAQSPRYKIIEKRQSVAFWCNPISGHATLYWYQQILGQGPKLLIQFQNNGVVDDSQLPKDRFSAERLKGVDSTLKIQPAKLEDSAVYLCASSYWPANTGELFFGEGSRLTVL.

V is TRBV9 and J is TRBJ1-6; D possibly corresponds to TRBD1 (5 bases). In germline, CDR1 is SGDLS, CDR2 YYNGEE. The length of the CDR3 is 14 residues. V lost 0 bases, J lost 6 bases, and 7 bases lay in between. CDR3 DNA: TGTGCCAGCAGCGTAGGCCAGGGTAATTCACCCCTCCACTTT. Its protein is CASSVGQGNSPLHF.

The chain joins TRBV5-1 to TRBJ1-3; no firm D call. The CDR3 is 14 residues long. Germline values: CDR1 SGHRS, CDR2 YFSETQ. V gave up 2 bases and J gave up 4 bases, with 10 bases separating them. In DNA, the CDR3 is TGCGCCAGCAGCTTAACAGTGCAAGGAAACACCATATATTTT. Translating it yields CASSLTVQGNTIYF.

V gene TRBV6-1 combines with J gene TRBJ2-1, with 8 bases aligning to TRBD2. CDR1 is MNHNS, CDR2 SASEGT, per germline. V lost 2 bases, J lost 3 bases, and 3 bases stayed unmatched. CDR3 length: 15 amino acids. DNA of the CDR3: TGTGCCAGCAGTGAAACGAGCGGGGGCTACAATGAGCAGTTCTTC. Protein sequence: CASSETSGGYNEQFF.

This chain uses TRBV5-6 with TRBJ2-5; 7 bases line up with TRBD2. Germline V gene lookup returns CDR1 SGHDT and CDR2 YYEEEE. The J segment lost 1 base and the V segment lost 6 bases, leaving 12 bases of the junction unmatched. This CDR3 is 16 amino acids long. CDR3 sequence reads: CASTGKMGGSQETQYF. CDR3 DNA sequence: TGTGCCAGCACCGGTAAAATGGGGGGGAGCCAAGAGACCCAGTACTTC.

The CDR3 protein is CATGTSGSTDTQYF. CDR3 DNA: TGTGCCACCGGGACTAGCGGGAGCACAGATACGCAGTATTTT. The chain couples TRBV24-1 to TRBJ2-3, with 12 bases aligning to TRBD2. Germline CDR1 reads KGHDR; CDR2 reads SFDVKD. V dropped 9 bases and J dropped 0; count of bases not matched to a gene: 0. This CDR3 comprises 14 residues.

The chain employs TRBV7-2 and TRBJ1-1; TRBD1 might be the D (5 bases). The CDR3 is 14 residues long. Deletions cut 3 bases from V and 5 bases from J, with 13 bases between. Germline V gene sequence: CDR1 SGHTA, CDR2 FQGNSA. CDR3 in amino acids: CASSLAQGKTEAFF. The CDR3, as DNA: TGTGCCAGCAGCTTGGCGCAGGGTAAGACTGAAGCTTTCTTT.

The chain has TRBV19 and TRBJ2-3; 14 bases agree with TRBD2. This CDR3 region has 15 residues. The V and J ends lost 9 bases and 6 bases, in that order; junction bases with no gene match: 8. The germline CDR1 and CDR2 sequences are LNHDA and SQIVND (reference sequence). CDR3 DNA: TGTGCCAGCGGACTAGCGGGGGGATCCTCGGATACGCAGTATTTT. It specifies CASGLAGGSSDTQYF. Full variable domain (rest looked up from reference TRBV19 and TRBJ2-3): DGGITQSPKYLFRKEGQNVTLSCEQNLNHDAMYWYRQDPGQGLRLIYYSQIVNDFQKGDIAEGYSVSREKKESFPLTVTSAQKNPTAFYLCASGLAGGSSDTQYFGPGTRLTVL.

The CDR3 reads CASSEATSWATGELFF. DNA of the CDR3: TGTGCCAGCAGTGAAGCGACTAGTTGGGCCACCGGGGAGCTGTTTTTT. The V and J genes are TRBV6-1 and TRBJ2-2; maybe TRBD2 (6 bases). This CDR3 spans 16 amino acids. Trimming pared 0 bases from V and 4 bases from J, leaving 12 bases between. Per the germline V gene, CDR1 is MNHNS and CDR2 is SASEGT.

CDR3 sequence: CASSLLASGLGEQYF. The CDR3 DNA reads as TGTGCCAGCAGTTTATTGGCTAGCGGTTTGGGGGAGCAGTACTTC. The genes are TRBV27 and TRBJ2-7, with 7 bases fitting TRBD2. Trimming took 1 base from V and 7 from J; bases not matched to a gene: 10. This CDR3 has 15 amino acids. Germline CDR1 MNHEY, CDR2 SMNVEV (reference sequence).

V is TRBV3-1 (or the pseudogene TRBV3-2) and J is TRBJ1-6, with D tentatively TRBD1 (6 bases). CDR3 length equals 16 residues. In germline, CDR1 is LGHDT, CDR2 YNNKEL (reference sequence). V was pared by 0 bases and J by 6 bases, with 12 bases between. The CDR3 loop reads CASSQDKGDLNSPLHF. Here the CDR3 DNA reads TGTGCCAGCAGCCAAGACAAGGGGGACCTTAATTCACCCCTCCACTTT.

The chain recombines TRBV24-1 with TRBJ2-3; 7 nucleotides match TRBD1. J was trimmed by 4 bases and V by 6 bases; bases with no gene match: 9. Per germline, CDR1 KGHDR and CDR2 SFDVKD. This CDR3 spans 15 amino acids. CDR3 in amino acids: CATSSTGTASDTQYF. The CDR3 region has the DNA TGTGCCACCAGTTCGACGGGGACAGCCTCAGATACGCAGTATTTT.

The rearrangement joins TRBV5-8 to TRBJ2-1, with 7 bases lining up with TRBD1. V gave up 0 bases and J gave up 5 bases; unmatched junction bases: 11. Germline V gene lookup returns CDR1 SGHTS and CDR2 YDEGEE. This CDR3 spans 17 amino acids. CDR3 region: CASSLEPTGKIHNEQFF. The CDR3 bases are TGTGCCAGCAGCTTGGAACCGACAGGGAAAATCCACAATGAGCAGTTCTTC.